This T cell receptor (beta chain) is from a study of cytomegalovirus exposure and HLA in healthy donors. Turning to the study itself: A previous analysis identified 100 million to 120 million unique TCR beta sequences derived from 180 million or so T cells.

Comments on this clone: Its antigen is still unknown.

The study's findings and limits: In an earlier analysis, about 87% or about 30%: the productive usage of most TCR beta V segments.

Vbeta (60) and Jbeta (13) primers were used in the PCR. TCRdb's copy holds only in-frame clones and misses some; the assay was immunoSEQ multiplex PCR. The sample contains about 200,000 clones, 80% to 90% of which appear only once. Unmatched junction bases numbered 4, after V lost 6 bases and J lost 0 bases. CDR3 length: 15 amino acids. CDR1 is SEHNR and CDR2 is FQNEAQ in the germline V gene (reference sequence). This TCR derives from a man aged 25-45 years in good health and CMV-seronegative. Sequenced input: PBMCs. The chain uses TRBV7-9 and TRBJ2-3; 9 bases agree with TRBD2. CDR3 nucleotides: TGTGCCAGCAGTGGGCGGGGGGGTAGCACAGATACGCAGTATTTT. Translated: CASSGRGGSTDTQYF.